The rows below give T cell receptor beta chains drawn from one sample of a study of cytomegalovirus exposure and HLA in healthy donors. Using immunoSEQ multiplex PCR, the repertoire was profiled, and TCRdb retains in-frame clones only, with some absent. The top ten clones hold 13% of a sample with 150,000 to 170,000 clones, 80% of them seen once. The specimen was PBMCs. The receptors derive from a man aged 25 to 40 in good health and CMV-seropositive. Each CDR3 is given without its conserved first and last residue. The order of the fields is J gene, V gene, D gene, CDR3 protein. The D gene is left open where the match is weak.

J: TRBJ1-5; V: TRBV2; D: -; CDR3: ASTREGNQPQH
J: TRBJ2-1; V: TRBV20-1; D: TRBD2; CDR3: SARSGEGWF
J: TRBJ1-6; V: TRBV6-4; D: TRBD1; CDR3: ASPDRGHSPLH
J: TRBJ2-7; V: TRBV11-2; D: TRBD1; CDR3: ASSLTGGLY
J: TRBJ2-5; V: TRBV7-9; D: -; CDR3: ASSFPVQETQY
J: TRBJ2-1; V: TRBV7-3; D: TRBD2; CDR3: ASSLGLAGYNEQF
J: TRBJ2-7; V: TRBV5-1; D: -; CDR3: ASSLSAGGSYEQY
J: TRBJ2-7; V: TRBV7-2; D: TRBD2; CDR3: ASSLFQREEGEQY
J: TRBJ2-7; V: TRBV11-2; D: TRBD2; CDR3: ASSLGISGSYEQY
J: TRBJ2-1; V: TRBV7-3; D: TRBD2; CDR3: ASSSLAGGFDEQF
J: TRBJ1-1; V: TRBV28; D: TRBD1; CDR3: ASWQTTGPGSEAF
J: TRBJ2-2; V: TRBV5-1; D: TRBD2; CDR3: ASSFSSGRASGELF
J: TRBJ2-5; V: TRBV6-6; D: TRBD2; CDR3: ASSPGGLRGRETQY
J: TRBJ1-2; V: TRBV25-1; D: TRBD1; CDR3: ASKPGQGYGYT
J: TRBJ1-4; V: TRBV4-1; D: -; CDR3: ASSQDLPTAANEKLF
J: TRBJ1-2; V: TRBV28; D: TRBD1; CDR3: ASSLPDRVGYGYT
J: TRBJ2-2; V: TRBV29-1; D: TRBD1; CDR3: SVTTGGYTGELF
J: TRBJ2-2; V: TRBV7-3; D: -; CDR3: ASRKGVGGELF
J: TRBJ2-2; V: TRBV4-2; D: -; CDR3: ASNQGRGATGELF
J: -; V: TRBV6-1; D: TRBD1; CDR3: ASSEGPRTGRSYEQY
J: TRBJ1-1; V: TRBV12-1; D: -; CDR3: ASSSPGTGAIYPMNTEAF
J: TRBJ2-4; V: TRBV29-1; D: TRBD2; CDR3: SLREGDIQY
J: TRBJ2-7; V: TRBV19; D: -; CDR3: ASSGMTRIPYEQY
J: TRBJ1-2; V: TRBV19; D: TRBD1; CDR3: ASSMGGQGDGYT
J: TRBJ1-2; V: TRBV10-3; D: TRBD1; CDR3: AISELPNQGGYGYT
J: TRBJ2-3; V: TRBV5-1; D: TRBD1; CDR3: ASSPGQETDTQY
J: TRBJ2-7; V: TRBV11-2; D: -; CDR3: ASSLRWATYEQY
J: TRBJ2-3; V: TRBV7-3; D: TRBD1; CDR3: ASSATGGQADTQY
J: TRBJ2-2; V: TRBV6-5; D: TRBD1; CDR3: ASSSSDRGEPGELF
J: TRBJ2-3; V: TRBV9; D: -; CDR3: ASSVGLRSGDLTDTQY
J: TRBJ2-7; V: TRBV2; D: TRBD1; CDR3: ASSKDRGFYEQY
J: TRBJ2-7; V: TRBV7-9; D: TRBD2; CDR3: ASSLGTTSGEGTYEQY